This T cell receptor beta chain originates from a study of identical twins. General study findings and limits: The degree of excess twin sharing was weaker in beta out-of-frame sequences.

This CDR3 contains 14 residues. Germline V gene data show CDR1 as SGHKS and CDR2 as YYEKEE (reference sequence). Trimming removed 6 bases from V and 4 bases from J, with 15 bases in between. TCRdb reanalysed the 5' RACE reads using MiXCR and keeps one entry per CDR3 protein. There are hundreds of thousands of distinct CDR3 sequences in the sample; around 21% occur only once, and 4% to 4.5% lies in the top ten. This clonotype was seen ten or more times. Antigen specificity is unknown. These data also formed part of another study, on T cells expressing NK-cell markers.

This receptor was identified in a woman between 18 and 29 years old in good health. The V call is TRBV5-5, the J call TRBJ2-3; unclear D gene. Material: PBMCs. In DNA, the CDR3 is TGTGCCAGCATCGACATCCTAAGGGCAGATACGCAGTATTTT. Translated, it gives CASIDILRADTQYF.